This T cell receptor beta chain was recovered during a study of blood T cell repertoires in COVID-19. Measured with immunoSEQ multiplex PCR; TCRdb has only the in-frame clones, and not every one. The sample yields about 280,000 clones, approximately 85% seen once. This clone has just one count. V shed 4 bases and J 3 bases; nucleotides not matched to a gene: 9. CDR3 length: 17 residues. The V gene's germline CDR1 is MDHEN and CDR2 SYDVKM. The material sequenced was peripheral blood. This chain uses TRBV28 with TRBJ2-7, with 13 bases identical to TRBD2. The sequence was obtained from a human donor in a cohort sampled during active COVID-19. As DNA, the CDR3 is TGTGCCAGCAGTTCCAATCCTGGGACTAGCGGGAACTACGAGCAGTACTTC. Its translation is CASSSNPGTSGNYEQYF.